This TCR beta chain was retrieved from a study of Ad26.COV2.S vaccination and SARS-CoV-2 variants. Study context: Sample donor was a member of the COV1001 Ad26.COV2.S trial arm.

Assay used: immunoSEQ multiplex PCR; TCRdb lists only in-frame clones, some missing. The profile shows approximately 400,000 clones, 80% to 90% of them singletons. This CDR3 comprises 14 residues. After removal of 3 bases from V and 4 bases from J, the junction contained 5 bases not matched to a gene. CDR1 SNHLY and CDR2 FYNNEI come from the germline V gene. The sample's treatment: around 19 received Ad26.COV2.S at low or high dose, single or two shots; 5 received placebo; per-sample allocation not given. Material that was analyzed had been drawn on day 63 after the first vaccine or placebo injection.

This clonotype was sampled from a person aged 18-60 years who received the Ad26.COV2.S COVID-19 vaccine or a placebo. The rearrangement uses TRBV2 and TRBJ2-7; 8 bases are a match to TRBD1. Here the sequenced sample was peripheral blood, taken in a trial of Ad26.COV2.S vaccine versus placebo. The CDR3 spells CASSDQGAKYEQYF. The CDR3 region has the DNA TGTGCCAGCAGTGATCAGGGGGCGAAATACGAGCAGTACTTC. The variable domain in full, completed from reference TRBV2 and TRBJ2-7, reads EPEVTQTPSHQVTQMGQEVILRCVPISNHLYFYWYRQILGQKVEFLVSFYNNEISEKSEIFDDQFSVERPDGSNFTLKIRSTKLEDSAMYFCASSDQGAKYEQYFGPGTRLTVT.